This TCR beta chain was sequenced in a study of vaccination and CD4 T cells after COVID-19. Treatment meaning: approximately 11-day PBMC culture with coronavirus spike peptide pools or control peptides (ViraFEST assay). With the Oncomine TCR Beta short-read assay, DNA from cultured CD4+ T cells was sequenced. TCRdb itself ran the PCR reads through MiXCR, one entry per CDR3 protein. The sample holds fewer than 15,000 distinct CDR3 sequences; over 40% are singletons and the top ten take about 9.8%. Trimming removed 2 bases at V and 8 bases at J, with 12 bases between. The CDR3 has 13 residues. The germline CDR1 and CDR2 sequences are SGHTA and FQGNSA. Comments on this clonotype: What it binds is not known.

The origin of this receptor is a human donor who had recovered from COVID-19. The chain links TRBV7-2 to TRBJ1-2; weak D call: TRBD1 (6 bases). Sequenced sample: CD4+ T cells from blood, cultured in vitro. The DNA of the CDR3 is TGTGCCAGCAGCTTAAATTCGGGGGCGGGCTACACCTTC. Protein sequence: CASSLNSGAGYTF.